The 25 T cell receptor beta chains given below trace back to one sample, sequenced in a study of tumor-infiltrating lymphocytes in primary liver carcinoma. The researchers obtained blood RNA from unsorted whole blood and also extracted germline DNA. A constant-region primer served to make TCR beta cDNA from about 500 ng total RNA. Amplification in three nested multiplex PCR rounds with slightly modified ARM-PCR gave rise to TCR beta libraries. TRBV1-TRBV30 forward primers paired with a C-beta reverse primer were used in the first two PCR rounds, which ran approximately 10 cycles each. TCRdb itself ran the multiplex PCR reads through MiXCR, one entry per CDR3 protein. The data show 250,000 to 400,000 distinct CDR3 sequences, about 60% seen once. Specimen: peripheral blood. These receptors originate from a man aged 35-49 years with primary liver carcinoma and hepatitis B virus infection.

A note on this clonotype: One end of the junction is discordant with germline, which a read error may explain. The chain combines TRBV10-3 with TRBJ2-7; perhaps TRBD1 as D (6 bases). The V gene's germline CDR1 is ENHRY and CDR2 SYGVKD. The CDR3 spans 14 residues. CDR3 residues: CAIIAGRGAYEQYF. CDR3 coding DNA: TGCGCCATCATTGCAGGCAGGGGAGCCTACGAGCAGTACTTC.

The count of this clonotype is one. Likely a read error: the CDR3 ends without its conserved phenylalanine or tryptophan. This rearrangement joins TRBV6-5 to TRBJ1-4, with D perhaps matching TRBD1 (5 bases). The CDR3 spans 15 residues. Germline CDR1 is MNHEY and CDR2 is SVGAGI. The CDR3 DNA reads as TGTACCAGCACCCCTTGGGGGGGAAGAAGTGAAAAACTGTTTTCT. Translated, it gives CTSTPWGGRSEKLFS.

Notes on this clonotype: It may be a read error: a sequence one base away is much more abundant. Since the CDR3 does not end with the conserved phenylalanine or tryptophan, this likely comes from a read error. The CDR3 coding sequence is TGTGCCAGCAGACTAGCGGGAGGGGTTGAGCAGTTCCTC. Protein: CASRLAGGVEQFL. The V gene is TRBV6-5, the J gene TRBJ2-1; 13 nucleotides match TRBD2. J gave up 9 bases and V 6 bases, and 2 bases lay outside the gene matches. CDR3 length: 13 amino acids. Germline V gene sequence: CDR1 MNHEY, CDR2 SVGAGI.

A note on this clonotype: A much larger clone is a single base away; this may be a read error. The CDR3 sequence is CASSEALGQPQHF. As DNA, the CDR3 is TGTGCCAGCAGTGAAGCATTAGGTCAGCCCCAGCATTTT. The chain uses TRBV6-1 and TRBJ1-5; D not certain. This CDR3 spans 13 amino acids. V lost 0 bases and J 6 bases, leaving 6 bases between the germline ends. Per germline, CDR1 MNHNS and CDR2 SASEGT.

With respect to this clonotype: No conserved phenylalanine or tryptophan is present at the end of the CDR3, so a read error is the likely explanation. The genes are TRBV12-3 or TRBV12-4 and TRBJ1-5; no reliable D call. This CDR3 spans 15 amino acids. CDR3 protein: CASSLGPGDRQLQHY. The CDR3 nucleotides read TGTGCCAGCAGTTTAGGACCAGGCGACCGTCAGCTCCAGCATTAT.

In its sample, this clonotype was seen many times. The rearrangement links TRBV12-3 or TRBV12-4 to TRBJ1-2; D is unclear. Trimming pared 6 bases from V and 4 bases from J, leaving 12 bases between. This CDR3 spans 13 amino acids. The CDR3 is CASSPTISYGYTF. The DNA for the CDR3 is TGTGCCAGCAGCCCGACCATAAGCTATGGCTACACCTTC.

In its sample, this clonotype was seen once. The chain carries TRBV20-1 and TRBJ2-1; tentative D call: TRBD2 (6 bases). Germline V gene lookup returns CDR1 DFQATT and CDR2 SNEGSKA (reference sequence). CDR3 size: 15 residues. Trimming removed 0 bases from V and 0 bases from J, with 9 bases in between. The DNA for the CDR3 is TGCAGTGCTAGAGAGCACGGGAGCTCCTACAATGAGCAGTTCTTC. This gives the protein CSAREHGSSYNEQFF.

The chain combines TRBV6-1 with TRBJ2-7; a weak D match, TRBD2 (6 bases). This CDR3 comprises 15 residues. Germline CDR1 MNHNS, CDR2 SASEGT. The CDR3 here is CATSSASATPYEQYF. The CDR3, as DNA: TGTGCTACCAGTTCGGCTAGCGCCACTCCCTACGAGCAGTACTTC.

A remark on this clonotype: A clone one base away is much larger, so this may be a read error. This chain links TRBV12-3 or TRBV12-4 with TRBJ1-5; no firm D call. This CDR3 comprises 12 residues. In nucleotides, the CDR3 is TGTGCCAGCAGGCTTAGCAATCAGTCCCAGCATTTT. Translation gives CASRLSNQSQHF.

In regard to this clonotype: Compared with germline, one end of the junction differs, possibly owing to a read error. This chain joins TRBV5-1 and TRBJ2-5, with TRBD2 identical over 9 bases. Germline V gene sequence: CDR1 SGHRS, CDR2 YFSETQ. The CDR3 spans 15 residues. CDR3 residues: CANSLLSGGQETQYF. The CDR3 DNA sequence: TGCGCCAACAGCCTTCTCAGCGGGGGGCAAGAGACCCAGTACTTC.

This clonotype turned up a few times. Given a much more abundant clone one base away, this may be a read error. This chain connects TRBV29-1 to TRBJ1-1, with TRBD1 as a possible D gene (5 bases). The CDR3 length is 13 residues. Germline V gene lookup returns CDR1 SQVTM and CDR2 ANQGSEA. This chain's CDR3 is CSGGGTGNTGAFF. In nucleotides, the CDR3 is TGCAGCGGCGGGGGGACGGGGAACACTGGAGCTTTCTTT.

This clonotype was picked up one time. This clone may be a read error of a much larger clone one base away. The chain is built from TRBV11-2 and TRBJ2-7; D remains unclear. The CDR3 contains 15 residues. Germline assignment: CDR1 SGHAT and CDR2 FQNNGV. Trimming shortened V by 2 bases and J by 0 bases, and 11 bases separated the two germline ends. The CDR3 reads CASSLTLKSSYEQYF. CDR3 DNA: TGTGCCAGCAGCTTAACTTTGAAGAGCTCCTACGAGCAGTACTTC.

About this clonotype itself: Because the CDR3 is missing its conserved closing phenylalanine or tryptophan, this is likely a read error. The chain has TRBV11-1 and TRBJ2-3, with 10 nucleotides matching TRBD2. This CDR3 region has 17 residues. Germline assignment: CDR1 SGHAT and CDR2 FQDESV (reference sequence). Germline trimming cut 9 bases from V and 0 bases from J; bases unmatched to any gene: 12. The CDR3 here is CASSKTGTSVSTDTQYS. The CDR3 DNA follows: TGTGCCAGTAGCAAAACCGGGACTAGCGTTAGCACAGATACGCAGTATTCT.

Comments on this clonotype: This may stem from a read error, because a much larger clone lies one nucleotide away. This chain links TRBV12-3 or TRBV12-4 with TRBJ1-4, with D possibly matching TRBD1 (5 bases). The CDR3 extends over 12 amino acids. CDR3 sequence: CTSSYGAEKLFF. CDR3 bases: TGTACCAGCAGTTACGGGGCTGAAAAACTGTTTTTT.

This chain uses TRBV7-3 with TRBJ2-1, with D possibly being TRBD2 (6 bases). The CDR3 sequence is 13 residues long. V shed 3 bases and J shed 7 bases, with 10 bases lying between them. The V gene's germline CDR1 is SGHTA and CDR2 FQGTGA. In DNA, the CDR3 is TGTGCCAGCAGCTTCAGCGGGTTAAATGAGCAGTTCTTC. It translates to CASSFSGLNEQFF.

The J gene is TRBJ2-7, the V gene TRBV28, with D perhaps matching TRBD2 (6 bases). CDR3 size: 15 residues. The germline gives CDR1 MDHEN, CDR2 SYDVKM. The V end was cut by 6 bases, the J end by 7 bases, with 22 bases between. The CDR3 nucleotides read TGTGCCAGCAGAATGGGGGGACTTGTATATAGGGAGCAGTACTTC. As protein: CASRMGGLVYREQYF.

On this clonotype: The conserved final phenylalanine or tryptophan is absent from the CDR3, which likely points to a read error. The chain combines TRBV28 with TRBJ1-6; D is perhaps TRBD1 (5 bases). This CDR3 is 16 amino acids long. Germline CDR1 MDHEN, CDR2 SYDVKM. V gave up 5 bases and J gave up 8 bases, with 19 bases separating them. Written as DNA, the CDR3 is TGTGCCAGCAGTCCACCTGGGGCAGGAGCGGATTCACCCCTCCACTAT. Translation: CASSPPGAGADSPLHY.

Concerning this clonotype: One junction end disagrees with the germline gene, perhaps due to a read error. The genes are TRBV6-2 or TRBV6-3 and TRBJ1-5; weak D call: TRBD1 (5 bases). The CDR3 runs to 15 residues. Germline CDR1 is MNHEY and CDR2 is SVGEGT. This CDR3 reads CVSSYRGDGHQPQHF. As DNA, the CDR3 is TGTGTCAGCAGTTACCGGGGGGACGGGCATCAGCCCCAGCATTTT.

This clonotype was counted at least ten times. The V gene is TRBV6-1, the J gene TRBJ1-2, with D unclear. V was clipped by 2 bases and J by 8 bases, with 9 bases between them. This CDR3 contains 12 residues. Germline-derived CDR1 and CDR2 are MNHNS and SASEGT. The CDR3 DNA reads TGTGCCAGCAGTGAAATTGGACGGGGCTACACCTTC. This gives the protein CASSEIGRGYTF.

Comments on this clonotype: It may be a read error: a sequence one base away is much more abundant. The chain recombines TRBV29-1 with TRBJ2-5, with D possibly being TRBD1 (8 bases). Germline V lookup: CDR1 SQVTM, CDR2 ANQGSEA. The CDR3 loop spans 14 amino acids. The CDR3 loop is CRVGQGRGEETQYF. Here the CDR3 DNA reads TGCAGAGTTGGACAGGGACGGGGGGAAGAGACCCAGTACTTC.

The chain links TRBV5-1 to TRBJ2-7, with TRBD2 matching 8 bases. The CDR3 loop spans 18 amino acids. J was trimmed by 5 bases and V by 2 bases; bases with no gene match: 18. The germline V gene has CDR1 SGHRS and CDR2 YFSETQ. CDR3 DNA: TGCGCCAGCAGCTTTGGCCTAGCGGGTAAAAGTTGGGCCGACGAGCAGTACTTC. Translating it yields CASSFGLAGKSWADEQYF.

The table lists this clonotype with a few counts. The rearrangement links TRBV28 to TRBJ2-6; D uncertain. The CDR3 has 15 residues. V was pared by 2 bases and J by 0 bases, with 5 bases between. Germline V CDR1 and CDR2: MDHEN, SYDVKM. The chain's CDR3 is CASSLEASGANVLTF. For the CDR3, the DNA is TGTGCCAGCAGTTTAGAGGCCTCTGGGGCCAACGTCCTGACTTTC.

As for this clonotype: One base away lies a much larger clone, so this may be a sequencing read error. The chain is built from TRBV29-1 and TRBJ1-1; TRBD1 might be the D (5 bases). Trimming left V 4 bases short and J 3 bases short, with 12 bases between. The CDR3 covers 13 residues. The germline V gene encodes CDR1 SQVTM and CDR2 ANQGSEA. The CDR3 DNA sequence: TGCAGCGTTGTTAGCAGGGTGGACACTGAAGCTTTCTTT. Protein sequence: CSVVSRVDTEAFF.

This clonotype was counted many times. The V and J genes are TRBV12-3 or TRBV12-4 and TRBJ2-1; TRBD2 aligns across 9 bases. With V trimmed by 5 bases and J by 4 bases, 12 bases remained unmatched. The CDR3 extends over 17 amino acids. This chain's CDR3 is CASSIPSGDIGYNEQFF. CDR3 coding DNA: TGTGCCAGCAGTATACCTAGCGGGGATATTGGATACAATGAGCAGTTCTTC.

With regard to this clonotype: This clone may be a read error of a much larger clone one base away. V is TRBV14 and J is TRBJ2-7; no clear D. The CDR3 spans 12 residues. Germline CDR1 SGHDN, CDR2 FVKESK. Trimming shortened V by 7 bases and J by 5 bases, and 12 bases separated the two germline ends. CDR3 DNA sequence: TGTGCCAGCAACCAGAGCTCTCACGAGCAGTACTTC. Translating gives CASNQSSHEQYF.